This is a list of T cell receptor beta chains from one sample in a study of control samples from healthy donors and cancer patients. Sequencing was performed with immunoSEQ multiplex PCR; in TCRdb, only in-frame clones are kept and a portion is missing. The repertoire includes 120,000 to 150,000 clones, 80% to 95% of them detected once, and more than 3% sits in the top ten. Input material: blood. The receptors were gathered from a man younger than 45 in good health. Each CDR3 is given without its conserved first and last residue. The order of the fields is J gene, V gene, CDR3 protein.

J gene: TRBJ2-5; V gene: TRBV5-1; CDR3 protein: ASSLIQRAETQY
J gene: TRBJ1-5; V gene: TRBV6-1; CDR3 protein: ASSVLEGHLWTNQPQH
J gene: TRBJ1-2; V gene: TRBV11-2; CDR3 protein: ASSPGQGNYGYT
J gene: TRBJ2-3; V gene: TRBV28; CDR3 protein: ASSPQRTNTDTQY
J gene: TRBJ1-2; V gene: TRBV27; CDR3 protein: ASSRQGPRGNYGYT
J gene: TRBJ2-3; V gene: TRBV7-9; CDR3 protein: ASSLGGGPPGDTQY
J gene: TRBJ2-3; V gene: TRBV10-2; CDR3 protein: ASSIVTDTQY
J gene: TRBJ1-3; V gene: TRBV7-2; CDR3 protein: ASSLAKGQGNTIY
J gene: TRBJ1-1; V gene: TRBV21-1; CDR3 protein: ASSKADTAVLAF
J gene: TRBJ2-3; V gene: TRBV4-2; CDR3 protein: ASSQEAAGGTDTQY
J gene: TRBJ2-6; V gene: TRBV19; CDR3 protein: ASKNWGSGANVLT
J gene: TRBJ1-1; V gene: TRBV6-6; CDR3 protein: ASTSGTEAF
J gene: TRBJ2-7; V gene: TRBV19; CDR3 protein: ASARGSYEQY
J gene: TRBJ2-7; V gene: TRBV27; CDR3 protein: ASSLSSGGSSYEQY
J gene: TRBJ1-4; V gene: TRBV15; CDR3 protein: ATSRTGSEEKLF
J gene: TRBJ2-6; V gene: TRBV9; CDR3 protein: ASSVKPGQGISGANVLT